This entry concerns a single TCR beta chain. As yet, its antigen is unknown. A 1 in 200,000 to 1 in 1 million T cell depth was the sequencing target. The data were produced by immunoSEQ multiplex PCR, yet TCRdb's version contains in-frame clones alone and is incomplete. Of some 50,000 clones in the sample, under 75% were seen once. V was pared by 4 bases and J by 10 bases, with 17 bases between. Germline V gives CDR1 SGHTA, CDR2 FQGNSA. CDR3 length: 14 residues. This specimen comes from a study of cytotoxic CD8 clonotypes in ibrutinib-treated CLL. TCR beta libraries used roughly 2 micrograms of DNA from cryopreserved PBMCs. Study results and caveats: Sampling of sustained-remission and progressing patients occurred at differing times.

The sample was PBMCs, taken after 12 months of ibrutinib treatment. The receptor's source is a human donor with chronic lymphocytic leukemia. The chain recombines TRBV7-2 with TRBJ2-1, with D perhaps given as TRBD1 or TRBD2 (5 bases each). CDR3 loop: CASSSPWGSLEQFF. The CDR3 coding sequence is TGTGCCAGCAGCTCCCCTTGGGGGTCCTTGGAGCAGTTCTTC.